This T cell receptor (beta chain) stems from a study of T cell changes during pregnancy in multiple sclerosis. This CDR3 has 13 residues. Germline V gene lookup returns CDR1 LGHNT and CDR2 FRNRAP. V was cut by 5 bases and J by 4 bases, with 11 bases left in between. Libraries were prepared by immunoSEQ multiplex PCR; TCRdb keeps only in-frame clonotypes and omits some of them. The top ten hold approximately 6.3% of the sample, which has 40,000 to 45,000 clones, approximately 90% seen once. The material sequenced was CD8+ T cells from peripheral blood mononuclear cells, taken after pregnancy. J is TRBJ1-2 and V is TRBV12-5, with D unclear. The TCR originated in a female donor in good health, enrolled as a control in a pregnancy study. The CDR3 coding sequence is TGTGCTAGTGGTCAAGACGCTAGCTATGGCTACACCTTC. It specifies CASGQDASYGYTF. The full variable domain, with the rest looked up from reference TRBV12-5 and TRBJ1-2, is DARVTQTPRHKVTEMGQEVTMRCQPILGHNTVFWYRQTMMQGLELLAYFRNRAPLDDSGMPKDRFSAEMPDATLATLKIQPSEPRDSAVYFCASGQDASYGYTFGSGTRLTVV.